This TCR beta chain appears in the sequencing data of a study of OX40 agonist ivuxolimab in advanced cancers. Overall study context: Ivuxolimab, an antibody that agonizes OX40 (CD134), was administered to the patients.

Germline V gene data show CDR1 as SGHNT and CDR2 as YYREEE (reference sequence). The CDR3 contains 15 residues. The V and J ends lost 1 base and 4 bases, in that order; junction bases with no gene match: 2. Only in-frame clones appear in the TCRdb table, and some are missing; sequencing was by immunoSEQ multiplex PCR. The table records 85,000 to 95,000 clones, 85% to 90% of them present only once. Sampled blood was obtained at baseline, cycle 4 day 1, and cycle 7 day 1. This TCR came from an adult with an advanced solid tumor such as melanoma, head and neck, liver or kidney cancer. The chain couples TRBV5-4 to TRBJ2-1, with 10 bases aligning to TRBD2. The sequencing used CD4+ or CD8+ T cells sorted from blood, collected in a trial of the OX40 agonist ivuxolimab. The CDR3 loop reads CASSLLAGEYNEQFF. Written as DNA, the CDR3 is TGTGCCAGCAGCTTGCTAGCGGGGGAATACAATGAGCAGTTCTTC.